Presented here are 15 T cell receptor beta chains from one specimen sequenced in a study of regulatory T cells in long-lasting Graves disease. Time point indicated: newly diagnosed GD, antithyroid drugs for less than 3 months. With RNA extracted from PBMCs as input, the TCR library was made. According to the study, TCR beta libraries were built with iRepertoire HTBI primers and CDR3-region Arm-PCR. From the multiplex PCR reads, TCRdb called clonotypes with MiXCR, one entry per CDR3 protein. This sample carries about 220,000 distinct CDR3 sequences, approximately 20% of them seen once, and the ten largest clones take approximately 24%. Sequencing used peripheral blood mononuclear cells (PBMCs), obtained at new diagnosis, from a patient treated with antithyroid drugs. All receptors come from a female donor with Graves disease.

This clonotype showed up many times. V is TRBV28 and J is TRBJ1-2, with D unresolved. The CDR3 totals 16 residues. The ends were cut back, 1 base at V and 0 bases at J, with 12 bases in the middle. Germline CDR1 MDHEN, CDR2 SYDVKM. CDR3 residues: CASSLFGHQTNYGYTF. As DNA, the CDR3 is TGTGCCAGCAGTTTATTCGGTCACCAGACTAACTATGGCTACACCTTC.

This clonotype was seen repeatedly, ten times or more. V usage is TRBV5-1 and J usage is TRBJ2-1, with 7 positions matching TRBD2. Germline V lookup: CDR1 SGHRS, CDR2 YFSETQ. This CDR3 spans 14 amino acids. V shed 1 base, J shed 8 bases, and the junction held 6 bases outside the gene matches. CDR3 sequence reads: CASSLRLANYEQFF. Written as DNA, the CDR3 is TGCGCCAGCAGCTTGCGACTAGCAAACTATGAGCAGTTCTTC.

The chain recombines TRBV7-8 with TRBJ2-2, with D unclear. CDR1 and CDR2 from the germline V gene are SGHVS and FQNEAQ. This CDR3 spans 17 amino acids. V dropped 4 bases and J dropped 3 bases, with 18 bases sitting between them. The CDR3 region has the DNA TGTGCCAGCAGCTACAAGGGCAGTTATGGCTACACCGGGGAGCTGTTTTTT. Translating gives CASSYKGSYGYTGELFF.

In this sample, this clonotype turned up many times. The chain combines TRBV30 with TRBJ1-2; no clear D gene. Germline V CDR1 and CDR2: GTSNPN, SVGIG (reference sequence). The CDR3 is 13 amino acids. V was shortened by 0 bases and J by 4 bases, with 9 bases between the two germline ends. The CDR3 DNA reads TGTGCCTGGAGTGTCGAACGAAGCTATGGCTACACCTTC. It yields the protein CAWSVERSYGYTF. Full variable domain (missing parts from reference TRBV30 and TRBJ1-2): SQTIHQWPATLVQPVGSPLSLECTVEGTSNPNLYWYRQAAGRGLQLLFYSVGIGQISSEVPQNLSASRPQDRQFILSSKKLLLSDSGFYLCAWSVERSYGYTFGSGTRLTVV.

At least ten counts were recorded for this clonotype. The chain employs TRBV7-9 and TRBJ1-1; unclear D gene. Germline V CDR1 and CDR2: SEHNR, FQNEAQ (reference sequence). CDR3 length equals 11 residues. V was shortened by 7 bases and J by 9 bases, with 12 bases between the two germline ends. CDR3 sequence reads: CASIKGYKAFF. The CDR3 DNA is TGTGCCAGCATTAAGGGATACAAAGCTTTCTTT.

The CDR3 nucleotides read TGCAGTGCTACTACACTAGCGCCCAGCTCCTACAATGAGCAGTTCTTC. The encoded protein is CSATTLAPSSYNEQFF. This chain links TRBV20-1 with TRBJ2-1; TRBD2 matches at 7 bases. Unmatched junction bases numbered 9, after V lost 4 bases and J lost 0 bases. The CDR3 is 16 amino acids. CDR1 is DFQATT, CDR2 SNEGSKA, per germline (reference sequence).

This clonotype was counted ten times or more. V and J are TRBV5-1 and TRBJ2-1, with TRBD1 matching 7 bases. The CDR3 length is 14 residues. V gave up 4 bases and J gave up 4 bases; unmatched junction bases: 5. Germline values: CDR1 SGHRS, CDR2 YFSETQ. The CDR3: CASSTGQSYNEQFF. DNA of the CDR3: TGCGCCAGCAGCACGGGACAGTCTTACAATGAGCAGTTCTTC.

This clonotype was picked up many times. The gene calls are TRBV27 and TRBJ2-3; D not certain. Trimming removed 4 bases at V and 2 bases at J, with 7 bases between. This CDR3 contains 13 residues. CDR1 MNHEY and CDR2 SMNVEV come from the germline V gene (reference sequence). The CDR3, as DNA: TGTGCCAGCAGTTACGTCCACACAGATACGCAGTATTTT. The encoded protein is CASSYVHTDTQYF.

V gene TRBV2 combines with J gene TRBJ2-1; D may be TRBD2 (5 bases). CDR3 length: 17 residues. V lost 6 bases to trimming and J lost 0 bases, with 18 bases between them. The germline gives CDR1 SNHLY, CDR2 FYNNEI. The CDR3 coding sequence is TGTGCCAGCAGAGACGGGGTGCGGGCATCCTCCTACAATGAGCAGTTCTTC. This translates into CASRDGVRASSYNEQFF.

In its sample, this clonotype was seen many times. The chain uses TRBV12-3 or TRBV12-4 and TRBJ2-2, with D perhaps matching TRBD1 (6 bases). V shed 6 bases and J shed 7 bases, with 18 bases lying between them. This CDR3 is built from 15 residues. The CDR3 DNA reads TGTGCCAGCAGGGAGGACAGCTTCCATCTCGGGGAGCTGTTTTTT. Translating it yields CASREDSFHLGELFF.

This clonotype was detected ten times or more. The V and J genes are TRBV4-1 and TRBJ2-7, with TRBD2 matching 8 bases. The V and J ends lost 3 bases and 4 bases, in that order; junction bases with no gene match: 8. Germline V gene sequence: CDR1 MGHRA, CDR2 YSYEKL. The CDR3 spans 15 residues. The CDR3: CASSHDSGSSYEQYF. The CDR3 coding sequence is TGCGCCAGCAGCCATGACAGCGGGAGTTCTTACGAGCAGTACTTC.

The genes are TRBV28 and TRBJ1-2, with a tentative D call TRBD1 (5 bases). Germline values: CDR1 MDHEN, CDR2 SYDVKM. The CDR3 extends over 14 amino acids. The V end was cut by 7 bases, the J end by 3 bases, with 15 bases between. CDR3 protein: CASKGWGQDYGYTF. The CDR3 coding sequence is TGTGCCAGCAAGGGGTGGGGCCAGGACTATGGCTACACCTTC.

This clonotype has ten or more counts. The V call is TRBV7-9, the J call TRBJ1-1; TRBD1 is a possible D gene (6 bases). The CDR3 length is 14 residues. V lost 3 bases to trimming and J lost 0 bases, with 8 bases between them. Looked up from germline, CDR1 is SEHNR and CDR2 is FQNEAQ (reference sequence). The CDR3 is CASSFEGVNTEAFF. DNA for the CDR3: TGTGCCAGCAGCTTCGAGGGGGTGAACACTGAAGCTTTCTTT.

This clonotype was counted a single time. The chain is built from TRBV28 and TRBJ1-2; tentatively, D is TRBD1 (6 bases). V lost 4 bases, J lost 8 bases, and 23 bases lay in between. CDR1 is MDHEN and CDR2 is SYDVKM in the germline V gene. There are 16 residues in the CDR3. In DNA, the CDR3 is TGTGCCAGCAGTTGGGGGGGGGGGGCGTCGTCCCCCGGCTACACCTTC. This translates into CASSWGGGASSPGYTF.

This chain joins TRBV2 and TRBJ2-1; 12 positions match TRBD2. Germline V gene lookup returns CDR1 SNHLY and CDR2 FYNNEI. The CDR3 contains 15 residues. The J segment lost 5 bases and the V segment lost 4 bases, leaving 3 bases of the junction unmatched. CDR3 DNA: TGTGCCAGCAGTGTACTAGCGGGAGGAGACAATGAGCAGTTCTTC. It yields the protein CASSVLAGGDNEQFF.